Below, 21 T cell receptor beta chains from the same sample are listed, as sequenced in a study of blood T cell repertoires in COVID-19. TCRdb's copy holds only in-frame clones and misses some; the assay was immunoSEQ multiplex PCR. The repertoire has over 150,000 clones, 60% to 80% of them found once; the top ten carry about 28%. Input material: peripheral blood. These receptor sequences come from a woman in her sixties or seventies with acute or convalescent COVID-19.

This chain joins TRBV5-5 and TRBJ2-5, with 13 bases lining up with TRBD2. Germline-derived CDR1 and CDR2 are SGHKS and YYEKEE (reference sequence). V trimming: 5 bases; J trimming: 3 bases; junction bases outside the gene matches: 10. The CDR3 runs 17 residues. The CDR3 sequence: CASSPGGLAGVKETQYF. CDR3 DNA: TGTGCCAGCAGTCCCGGTGGACTAGCGGGAGTTAAAGAGACCCAGTACTTC.

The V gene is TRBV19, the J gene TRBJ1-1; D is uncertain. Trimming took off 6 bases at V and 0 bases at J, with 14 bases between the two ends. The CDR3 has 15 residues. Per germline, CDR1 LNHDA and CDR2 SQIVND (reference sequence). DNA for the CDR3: TGTGCCAGTAGATCCACGGCCAGGATGAACACTGAAGCTTTCTTT. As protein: CASRSTARMNTEAFF.

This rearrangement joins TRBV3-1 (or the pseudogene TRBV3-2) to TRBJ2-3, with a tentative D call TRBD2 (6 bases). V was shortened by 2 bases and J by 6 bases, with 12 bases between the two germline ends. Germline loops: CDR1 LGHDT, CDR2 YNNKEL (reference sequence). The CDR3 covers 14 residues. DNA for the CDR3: TGTGCCAGCAGCCAAAGACGGGACTTTGATACGCAGTATTTT. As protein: CASSQRRDFDTQYF.

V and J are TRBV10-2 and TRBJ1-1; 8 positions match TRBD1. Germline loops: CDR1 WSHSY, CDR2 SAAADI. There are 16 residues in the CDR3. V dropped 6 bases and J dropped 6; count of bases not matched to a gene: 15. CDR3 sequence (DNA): TGCGCCAGCAGGGAATCACAGGGGGATTTTAACCCTGAAGCTTTCTTT. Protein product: CASRESQGDFNPEAFF.

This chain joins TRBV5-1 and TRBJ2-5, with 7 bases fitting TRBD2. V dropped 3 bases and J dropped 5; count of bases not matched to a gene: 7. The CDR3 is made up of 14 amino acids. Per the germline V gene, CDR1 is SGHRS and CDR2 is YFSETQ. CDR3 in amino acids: CASSSAGAAETQYF. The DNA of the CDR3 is TGCGCCAGCAGCTCCGCGGGAGCGGCGGAGACCCAGTACTTC.

The CDR3 reads CASSLQQGPDTQYF. The CDR3 DNA reads TGTGCCAGCAGCTTACAACAGGGGCCTGATACGCAGTATTTT. The chain links TRBV7-2 to TRBJ2-3; 7 bases are shared with TRBD1. Germline CDR1 reads SGHTA; CDR2 reads FQGNSA. V lost 2 bases, J lost 6 bases, and 5 bases stayed unmatched. The CDR3 totals 14 residues.

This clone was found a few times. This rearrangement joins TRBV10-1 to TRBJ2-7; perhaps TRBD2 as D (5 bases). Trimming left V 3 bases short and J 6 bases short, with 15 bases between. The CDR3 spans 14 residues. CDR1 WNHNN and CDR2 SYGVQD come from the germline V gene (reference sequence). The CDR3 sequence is CASSDGITRAEQYF. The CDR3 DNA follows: TGCGCCAGCAGTGACGGGATAACGCGCGCCGAGCAGTACTTC.

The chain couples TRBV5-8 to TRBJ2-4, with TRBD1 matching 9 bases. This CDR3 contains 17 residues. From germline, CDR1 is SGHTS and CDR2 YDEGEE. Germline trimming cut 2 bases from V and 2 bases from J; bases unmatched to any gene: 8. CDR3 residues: CASSFEGQGLSKNIQYF. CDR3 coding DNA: TGTGCCAGCAGCTTCGAGGGACAGGGCCTATCCAAAAACATTCAGTACTTC.

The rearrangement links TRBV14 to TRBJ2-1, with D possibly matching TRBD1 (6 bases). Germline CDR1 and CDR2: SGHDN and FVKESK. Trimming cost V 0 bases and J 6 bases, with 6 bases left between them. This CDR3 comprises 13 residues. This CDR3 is CASSQDRGNEQFF. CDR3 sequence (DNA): TGTGCCAGCAGCCAAGACAGGGGCAATGAGCAGTTCTTC.

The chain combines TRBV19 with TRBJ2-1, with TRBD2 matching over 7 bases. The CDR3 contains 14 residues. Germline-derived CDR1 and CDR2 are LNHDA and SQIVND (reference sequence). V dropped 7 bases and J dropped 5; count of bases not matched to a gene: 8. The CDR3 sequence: CASKKASGNNEQFF. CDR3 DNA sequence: TGTGCCAGTAAGAAGGCTAGCGGAAACAATGAGCAGTTCTTC.

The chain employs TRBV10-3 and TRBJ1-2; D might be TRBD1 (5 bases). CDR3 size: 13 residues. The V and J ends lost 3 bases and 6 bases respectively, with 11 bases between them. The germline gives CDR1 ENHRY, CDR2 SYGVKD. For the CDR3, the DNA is TGTGCCATCAGTGACCGCAGGGAGGATGGCTACACCTTC. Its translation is CAISDRREDGYTF.

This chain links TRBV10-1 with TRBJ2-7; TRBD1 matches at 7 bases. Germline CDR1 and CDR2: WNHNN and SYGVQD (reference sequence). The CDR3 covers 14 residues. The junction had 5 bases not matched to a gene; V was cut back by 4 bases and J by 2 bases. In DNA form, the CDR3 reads TGCGCCAGCAGTGCCGGACAGGTGACCTACGAGCAGTACTTC. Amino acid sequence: CASSAGQVTYEQYF.

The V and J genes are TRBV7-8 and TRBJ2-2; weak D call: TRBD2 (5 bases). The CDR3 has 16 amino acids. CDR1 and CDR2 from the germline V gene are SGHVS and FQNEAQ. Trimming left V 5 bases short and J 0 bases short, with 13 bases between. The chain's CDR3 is CASSLGVGPNTGELFF. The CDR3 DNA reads TGTGCCAGCAGCCTGGGAGTCGGGCCGAACACCGGGGAGCTGTTTTTT.

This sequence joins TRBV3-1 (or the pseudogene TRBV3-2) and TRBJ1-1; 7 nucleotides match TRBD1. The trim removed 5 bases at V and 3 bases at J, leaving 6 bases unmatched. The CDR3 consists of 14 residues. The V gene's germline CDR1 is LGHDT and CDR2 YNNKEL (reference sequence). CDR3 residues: CASSARDRDTEAFF. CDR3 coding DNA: TGTGCCAGCAGCGCTAGGGACAGAGACACTGAAGCTTTCTTT.

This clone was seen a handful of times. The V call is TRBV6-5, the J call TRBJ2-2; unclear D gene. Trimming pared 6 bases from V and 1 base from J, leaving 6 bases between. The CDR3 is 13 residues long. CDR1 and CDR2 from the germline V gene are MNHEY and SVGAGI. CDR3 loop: CASRRENTGELFF. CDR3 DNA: TGTGCCAGCAGGAGAGAGAACACCGGGGAGCTGTTTTTT.

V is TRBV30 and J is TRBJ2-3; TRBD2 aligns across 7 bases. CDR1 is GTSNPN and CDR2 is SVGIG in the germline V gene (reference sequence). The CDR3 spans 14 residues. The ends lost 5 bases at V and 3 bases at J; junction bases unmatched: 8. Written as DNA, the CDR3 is TGTGCCTGGGAGCGCCTCGGGGGGACAGATACGCAGTATTTT. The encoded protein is CAWERLGGTDTQYF. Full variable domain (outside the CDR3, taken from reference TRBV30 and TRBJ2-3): SQTIHQWPATLVQPVGSPLSLECTVEGTSNPNLYWYRQAAGRGLQLLFYSVGIGQISSEVPQNLSASRPQDRQFILSSKKLLLSDSGFYLCAWERLGGTDTQYFGPGTRLTVL.

The CDR3 spells CASSPGRGTNYEQYF. The CDR3 DNA reads TGTGCCAGCAGCCCAGGACGCGGGACCAATTACGAGCAGTACTTC. This chain connects TRBV5-4 to TRBJ2-7; the D gene is possibly TRBD2 (6 bases). The length of the CDR3 is 15 residues. Trimming took off 4 bases at V and 4 bases at J, with 18 bases between the two ends. Looked up from germline, CDR1 is SGHNT and CDR2 is YYREEE (reference sequence). Variable domain in full (rest from reference TRBV5-4 and TRBJ2-7): ETGVTQSPTHLIKTRGQQVTLRCSSQSGHNTVSWYQQALGQGPQFIFQYYREEENGRGNFPPRFSGLQFPNYSSELNVNALELDDSALYLCASSPGRGTNYEQYFGPGTRLTVT.

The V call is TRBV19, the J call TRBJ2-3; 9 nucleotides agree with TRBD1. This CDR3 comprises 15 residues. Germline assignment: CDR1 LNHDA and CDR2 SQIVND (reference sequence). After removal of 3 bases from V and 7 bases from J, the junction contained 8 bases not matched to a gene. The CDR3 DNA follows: TGTGCCAGTAGTATTTCAGGGACAGGGTCTTATACGCAGTATTTT. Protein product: CASSISGTGSYTQYF.

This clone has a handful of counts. The CDR3 DNA reads TGCGCCAGCGGGGACAGGGGGCACACCGGGGAGCTGTTTTTT. Translating it yields CASGDRGHTGELFF. This chain joins TRBV4-1 and TRBJ2-2; 12 bases align to TRBD1. The ends lost 8 bases at V and 3 bases at J; junction bases unmatched: 1. The CDR3 has 14 amino acids. The germline V gene has CDR1 MGHRA and CDR2 YSYEKL.

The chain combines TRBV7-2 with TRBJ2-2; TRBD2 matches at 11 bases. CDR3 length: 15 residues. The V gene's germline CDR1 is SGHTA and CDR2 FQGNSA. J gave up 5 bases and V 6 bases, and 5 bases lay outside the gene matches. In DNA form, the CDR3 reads TGTGCCAGCAGGCCGACTAGCGGGACGACCGGGGAGCTGTTTTTT. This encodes CASRPTSGTTGELFF.

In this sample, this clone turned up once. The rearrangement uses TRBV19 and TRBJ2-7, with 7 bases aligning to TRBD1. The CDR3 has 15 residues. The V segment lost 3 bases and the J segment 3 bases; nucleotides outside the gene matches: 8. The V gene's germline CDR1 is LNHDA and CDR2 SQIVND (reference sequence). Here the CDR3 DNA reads TGTGCCAGTAGTATTCAGGACAGGTCCTTCTACGAGCAGTACTTC. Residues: CASSIQDRSFYEQYF.